The source of this T cell receptor beta chain is a study of blood T cell repertoires in COVID-19. Generated by immunoSEQ multiplex PCR, the TCRdb table keeps only in-frame clones and is missing some. The table has 200,000 or so clones, 87% seen once; the top ten hold roughly 10%. The CDR3 spans 16 residues. CDR1 and CDR2 from the germline V gene are SGHRS and YFSETQ. V shed 4 bases and J 10 bases; nucleotides not matched to a gene: 12. The TCR sequence derives from a man aged 30 to 39 who had recovered from COVID-19. The chain combines TRBV5-1 with TRBJ1-6, with 9 positions matching TRBD1. Sequenced: PBMCs or T cells enriched from blood (not recorded which). The CDR3 bases are TGCGCCAGCAGCATCGCACAGACAGGGGGTAGGTCACCCCTCCACTTT. Its translation: CASSIAQTGGRSPLHF.